This TCR beta chain was sequenced in a study of early T cells in non-severe SARS-CoV-2 infection. Across the whole study: Sequencing targeted bulk RNA from unsorted whole blood, leaving chains unpaired.

Researchers attached unique molecular identifiers to individual cDNA molecules. Via MiXCR, TCRdb re-called the 5' RACE reads, giving one row per CDR3 protein. Among around 75,000 distinct CDR3 sequences, about 10% were seen once, and the ten largest hold about 6%. Note on this clonotype: The target antigen is unknown.

Germline values: CDR1 SGHRS, CDR2 YFSETQ. V was cut by 0 bases and J by 0 bases, with 10 bases left in between. This CDR3 has 16 residues. Notes on the study in general: Matching with VDJdb favored anti-spike CD8 responses (missing private and CD4 specificities).

This chain links TRBV5-1 with TRBJ2-1; D may be TRBD2 (6 bases). The sample taken for sequencing was whole blood. The sequence came from an adult who was a healthcare worker with PCR-confirmed SARS-CoV-2 infection or an uninfected control (not recorded which). The CDR3 reads CASSLGSGSSYNEQFF. CDR3 bases: TGCGCCAGCAGCTTGGGGTCCGGGAGCTCCTACAATGAGCAGTTCTTC. The variable domain in full, with the rest retrieved from reference TRBV5-1 and TRBJ2-1, is KAGVTQTPRYLIKTRGQQVTLSCSPISGHRSVSWYQQTPGQGLQFLFEYFSETQRNKGNFPGRFSGRQFSNSRSEMNVSTLELGDSALYLCASSLGSGSSYNEQFFGPGTRLTVL.